Here is one T cell receptor beta chain with its context. Its antigen is not identified. Produced via immunoSEQ multiplex PCR; TCRdb's table is partial and in-frame only. The repertoire holds more than 400,000 clones, with about nine tenths as singletons. The treatment: over 15 received Ad26.COV2.S at low or high dose, single or two shots; about 5 received placebo; per-sample allocation not given. Sampling happened 63 days after the first vaccine or placebo injection. This sample is part of a study of Ad26.COV2.S vaccination and SARS-CoV-2 variants. Across the study: Enrolled in COV1001, the donor was in the Ad26.COV2.S trial arm, which received the vaccine. Study results and caveats: Spike-specific TCR breadth in vaccine recipients exceeded that seen in placebo recipients.

CDR3 length equals 12 residues. Germline V gene sequence: CDR1 SGDLS, CDR2 YYNGEE. The ends were cut back, 0 bases at V and 6 bases at J, with 6 bases in the middle. The receptor was derived from a person between 18 and 59 years old who received the Ad26.COV2.S COVID-19 vaccine or a placebo. The specimen was peripheral blood, collected in a trial of Ad26.COV2.S vaccine versus placebo. This chain uses TRBV9 with TRBJ1-1; D perhaps matches TRBD1 (5 bases). CDR3 DNA sequence: TGTGCCAGCAGCGTAGCGGGGGCTGAAGCTTTCTTT. Its protein is CASSVAGAEAFF.